This T cell receptor beta chain was found in a study of blood T cell repertoires in COVID-19. Background on the study: Acute-phase and convalescent COVID-19 samples originated in the United States, Italy and Spain.

Original analysis: How many nucleated cells were present was estimated from reference gene primer amplification. Sequencing used immunoSEQ multiplex PCR; TCRdb keeps in-frame clones, though not all of them. V and J calls and clone size are as listed in that table; D and trimming were resolved from the DNA. Of about 200,000 clones in the sample, approximately 80% were seen once. Enrolment of Seattle patients took place during active infection, and they were followed longitudinally. Germline assignment: CDR1 MDHEN and CDR2 SYDVKM. The V and J ends lost 6 bases and 7 bases, in that order; junction bases with no gene match: 8. The CDR3 has 15 amino acids.

The sequenced sample was peripheral blood. This sequence joins TRBV28 and TRBJ2-2; 10 bases are shared with TRBD2. The source of this sequence is a man in his sixties with COVID-19, enrolled during active disease. The CDR3: CASRGASGRSGELFF. CDR3 DNA: TGTGCCAGCAGGGGGGCTAGCGGGAGAAGCGGGGAGCTGTTTTTT.